These T cell receptor beta chains were read from a single sample in a study of glioma-infiltrating T cells. TCRdb analysed the multiplex PCR reads with MiXCR anew, one entry per CDR3 protein. In the table there are roughly 190,000 distinct CDR3 sequences, approximately 30% of which are singletons. What was sequenced was glioma tissue, nonneoplastic brain tissue, or PBMCs (not recorded which). All receptors come from a human donor with low-grade glioma or glioblastoma, undergoing nonglioma brain surgery, or in good health (not recorded which). CDR3s include the opening cysteine and the closing phenylalanine or tryptophan. The order of the fields is V gene, clone size, CDR3 length, J gene, D gene, CDR3 DNA, CDR3 protein. D genes are given only for firm matches. Some rows have no size entry. The others give once, few or many, or a class for an expanded clone.

TRBV27	-	15	TRBJ1-5	TRBD1	TGTGCCAGCGAGAAAACAGGGACAGACAATCAGCCCCAGCATTTT	CASEKTGTDNQPQHF
TRBV7-2	many	12	TRBJ1-6	-	TGTGCCAGCAGCACCGACGCGACACCCCTCCACTTT	CASSTDATPLHF
TRBV7-9	many	14	TRBJ2-5	-	TGTGCCAGCAGCCCCCGGGGGAGTCAAGAGACCCAGTACTTC	CASSPRGSQETQYF
TRBV11-2	-	14	TRBJ2-3	-	TGTGCCAGCAGCTCTACAGGGTCCGCAGATACGCAGTATTTT	CASSSTGSADTQYF
TRBV4-1	few	15	TRBJ2-7	-	TGCGCCAGCAGCCAAGATCAGACGGGGGCGCGCGAGCAGTACTTC	CASSQDQTGAREQYF
TRBV20-1	many	14	TRBJ2-3	-	TGCAGTGCTAGACCTCGGGTCAGGGGGGGGTCGCAGTATTTT	CSARPRVRGGSQYF
TRBV20-1	many	15	TRBJ2-7	-	TGCAGTGCTAGAGGTCTACAGGCCCCCGGGCACGAGCAGTACTTC	CSARGLQAPGHEQYF
TRBV19	few	14	TRBJ2-7	-	TGTGCCAGTAGTCAGGACTACGGCTCCTACGAGCAGTACTTC	CASSQDYGSYEQYF
TRBV3-1	many	17	TRBJ1-2	-	TGTGCCAGCAGCCAAGGCGGAGGACAGTTAAGTGACTATGGCTACACCTTC	CASSQGGGQLSDYGYTF
TRBV10-3	many	14	TRBJ2-7	TRBD1	TGTGCCATCAGCCAAGAGGTAACAGGGGTCGAGCAGTACTTC	CAISQEVTGVEQYF
TRBV7-2	-	14	TRBJ1-2	TRBD1	TGTGCCAGCAGCTCTTTCAGGGACAGGGGAGGCTACACCTTC	CASSSFRDRGGYTF
TRBV28	many	15	TRBJ1-1	-	TGTGCCAGCACCAACGGGGGGGGCAGGAACACTGAAGCTTTCTTT	CASTNGGGRNTEAFF
TRBV4-1	few	17	TRBJ1-3	-	TGCGCCAGCAGCCAAGATGACGCAGCCCCCTCTGGAAACACCATATATTTT	CASSQDDAAPSGNTIYF
TRBV12-3/TRBV12-4	-	16	TRBJ2-2	TRBD1	TGTGCCAGCAGTCCTGGAGGGACAGGCCACTCGGTAGAGCTGTTTTTT	CASSPGGTGHSVELFF
TRBV25-1	-	16	TRBJ2-3	TRBD2	TGTGCCAGCAGTGAATTGACTAGCGGGAGGGGCGGTACGCAGTATTTT	CASSELTSGRGGTQYF
TRBV27	-	18	TRBJ1-1	-	TGTGCCAGCAGTTTAACTCCAGGAGGGGCAGGCATCGTAGCTGAATATTTATTT	CASSLTPGGAGIVAEYLF
TRBV7-3	-	12	TRBJ2-2	-	TGTGCCAGCAGGCTTCAAACCGGGGAGCTGTTTTTT	CASRLQTGELFF
TRBV5-4	-	13	TRBJ2-3	-	TGTGCCAGCAGCCATCCAGGGGTAGATACGCAGTATTTT	CASSHPGVDTQYF
TRBV6-2/TRBV6-3	many	17	TRBJ2-2	TRBD1	TGTGCCAGCAGTTTCTACGGACAGGGGGCAAGCGGCGGGGAGCTGTTTTTT	CASSFYGQGASGGELFF
TRBV19	many	15	TRBJ2-7	-	TGTGCCAGTAGCATGGGACGCCCAAGCTCCTACGAGCAGTACTTC	CASSMGRPSSYEQYF
TRBV20-1	many	18	TRBJ2-1	-	TGCAGTACAAGGACAGGGTTGATCCGGGAGGCCTCCTACAATGAGCAGTTCTTC	CSTRTGLIREASYNEQFF
TRBV7-2	many	16	TRBJ2-1	TRBD2	TGTGCCAGCAGCTCCCGGACTAGCGGGAGCTACAATGAGCAGTTCTTC	CASSSRTSGSYNEQFF
TRBV29-1	few	14	TRBJ2-7	-	TGCAGCGTTGAAGGGCCACATGATTCCTACGAGCAGTACTTC	CSVEGPHDSYEQYF
TRBV7-2	many	15	TRBJ2-3	-	TGTGCCAGCAGCTTAGTGTTCGCTAGCACAGATACGCAGTATTTT	CASSLVFASTDTQYF
TRBV18	-	17	TRBJ2-2	TRBD2	TGTGCCAGCTCATCCCGACTAGCGGGAGGGCACACCGGGGAGCTGTTTTTT	CASSSRLAGGHTGELFF